A selection of T cell receptor beta chains follows, all from one sample in a study of blood T cell repertoires in COVID-19. TCRdb's copy holds only in-frame clones and misses some; the assay was immunoSEQ multiplex PCR. The sample has more than 200,000 clones, about 86% seen once. Sequencing input: peripheral blood. These receptors all stem from a woman in her 50s with acute or convalescent COVID-19. Each CDR3 is given with its conserved first and last residue. Each record gives: clone size, J gene, V gene, D gene, CDR3 protein, CDR3 DNA. D genes are given only for firm matches. Size tells how often a clone was seen (once, few, many) or the class of an expanded clone, and some rows leave it out.

. TRBJ1-4 TRBV9 TRBD1 CASSLGTAFGEKLFF TGTGCCAGCAGCCTCGGGACAGCCTTTGGTGAAAAACTGTTTTTT
. TRBJ1-2 TRBV7-9 TRBD1 CAGGSNYGYTF TGTGCAGGGGGCTCTAACTATGGCTACACCTTC
. TRBJ2-1 TRBV9 . CASSVEVGGPDEQFF TGTGCCAGCAGCGTAGAGGTGGGGGGGCCCGATGAGCAGTTCTTC
. TRBJ1-1 TRBV11-3 . CASSLGGLNTEAFF TGTGCCAGCAGCCTGGGGGGGTTGAACACTGAAGCTTTCTTT
. TRBJ2-3 TRBV19 . CASSTPGQGGDTQYF TGTGCCAGTAGTACCCCGGGACAAGGGGGAGATACGCAGTATTTT
. TRBJ2-5 TRBV12-5 TRBD1 CASVPQGAQETQYF TGTGCTAGTGTTCCGCAGGGGGCCCAAGAGACCCAGTACTTC
. TRBJ1-3 TRBV5-1 . CASSFTGSPGNTIYF TGCGCCAGCAGCTTTACAGGGAGTCCTGGAAACACCATATATTTT
. TRBJ1-2 TRBV9 TRBD1 CASSNRQGRNYGYTF TGTGCCAGCAGCAACCGACAGGGGCGCAACTATGGCTACACCTTC
. TRBJ2-5 TRBV12-3/TRBV12-4 . CATQRQTQETQYF TGTGCCACCCAACGACAGACTCAAGAGACCCAGTACTTC
. TRBJ1-3 TRBV4-1 TRBD1 CASSLGLQGSGNTIYF TGCGCCAGCAGCCTTGGATTACAGGGGTCTGGAAACACCATATATTTT
. TRBJ2-7 TRBV4-2 TRBD2 CASSREGPIPAEQYF TGTGCCAGCAGCCGGGAGGGACCGATCCCTGCCGAGCAGTACTTC
. TRBJ1-4 TRBV28 . CASSSPPTGLNEKLFF TGTGCCAGCAGTTCCCCTCCGACAGGTTTAAATGAAAAACTGTTTTTT
. TRBJ1-3 TRBV28 . CASSSEGVGAGNTIYF TGTGCCAGCAGCTCCGAGGGGGTGGGAGCTGGAAACACCATATATTTT
. TRBJ1-3 TRBV10-2 TRBD1 CARSPQGARGNTIYF TGCGCCCGCAGTCCACAGGGGGCCCGGGGAAACACCATATATTTT
. TRBJ1-2 TRBV2 . CASSERQGGYGYTF TGTGCCAGCAGTGAACGGCAGGGCGGCTATGGCTACACCTTC
. TRBJ2-3 TRBV3-1/TRBV3-2 . CASSQMVGPGDTQYF TGTGCCAGCAGCCAAATGGTGGGTCCGGGTGATACGCAGTATTTT
. TRBJ1-1 TRBV27 . CASSPGGDRRVNTEAFF TGTGCCAGCAGTCCCGGGGGGGACCGCCGAGTGAACACTGAAGCTTTCTTT
once TRBJ1-3 TRBV7-9 TRBD1 CASSPIQGVDSGNTIYF TGTGCCAGCAGCCCTATTCAGGGGGTGGACTCTGGAAACACCATATATTTT
few TRBJ2-5 TRBV13 . CASVRQGGQETQYF TGTGCCAGCGTCCGGCAGGGAGGACAAGAGACCCAGTACTTC
once TRBJ1-2 TRBV19 TRBD1 CASRNPGTESYGYTF TGTGCCAGTAGGAATCCCGGGACAGAATCATATGGCTACACCTTC
once TRBJ2-3 TRBV2 TRBD2 CASSDNSGRLVDTQYF TGTGCCAGCAGTGACAATAGCGGGAGACTAGTAGATACGCAGTATTTT
. TRBJ2-1 TRBV29-1 TRBD1 CSVSGQDLPYNEQFF TGCAGCGTCTCCGGACAGGACCTCCCCTACAATGAGCAGTTCTTC
. TRBJ2-4 TRBV15 TRBD1 CATSRVSNAGTGKNIQYF TGTGCCACCAGCAGAGTTTCCAATGCCGGGACAGGGAAAAACATTCAGTACTTC
. TRBJ2-1 TRBV10-1 . CASSEALTGSTDNEQFF TGCGCCAGCAGTGAGGCTCTCACCGGGAGTACCGACAATGAGCAGTTCTTC
. TRBJ1-2 TRBV30 . CAWSVRQMNYGYTF TGTGCCTGGAGTGTGAGACAGATGAACTATGGCTACACCTTC
. TRBJ2-1 TRBV18 . CASSFPSSYNEQFF TGTGCCAGCTCTTTTCCCAGCTCCTACAATGAGCAGTTCTTC
. TRBJ2-1 TRBV5-1 TRBD2 CASSGPSGRFNEQFF TGCGCCAGCAGCGGGCCTAGCGGGAGGTTCAATGAGCAGTTCTTC
. TRBJ2-1 TRBV7-6 TRBD2 CASSQRGGVREQFF TGTGCCAGCAGCCAGCGCGGGGGGGTCCGTGAGCAGTTCTTC
. TRBJ1-3 TRBV7-2 . CASSLMAGVVGNTIYF TGTGCCAGCAGCTTAATGGCAGGGGTGGTTGGAAACACCATATATTTT
. TRBJ2-4 TRBV4-1 TRBD2 CASSQWTSGVKNIQYF TGCGCCAGCAGCCAATGGACTAGCGGGGTCAAAAACATTCAGTACTTC
. TRBJ2-5 TRBV24-1 TRBD1 CATSDPSWPGGIETQYF TGTGCCACCAGTGACCCCTCGTGGCCAGGGGGCATAGAGACCCAGTACTTC
. TRBJ2-5 TRBV5-1 TRBD2 CASSRGQRGVETQYF TGCGCCAGCAGCCGGGGCCAGCGGGGGGTCGAGACCCAGTACTTC
. TRBJ1-5 TRBV7-8 . CASSPPGAGTHQPQHF TGTGCCAGCAGCCCGCCAGGGGCAGGAACACATCAGCCCCAGCATTTT
. TRBJ2-7 TRBV6-5 TRBD2 CASSPSGPYEQYF TGTGCCAGCAGTCCTAGCGGACCCTACGAGCAGTACTTC
. TRBJ2-3 TRBV27 TRBD2 CASSSRGGQGDTQYF TGTGCCAGCAGTTCGCGCGGGGGGCAGGGAGATACGCAGTATTTT
. TRBJ1-3 TRBV12-3/TRBV12-4 . CASRRGNTIYF TGTGCCAGCCGCAGGGGAAACACCATATATTTT
. TRBJ2-5 TRBV6-1 . CASSERKLGIQETQYF TGTGCCAGCAGTGAACGCAAACTCGGGATCCAAGAGACCCAGTACTTC
. TRBJ1-1 TRBV6-1 . CASSRQDTNTEAFF TGTGCCAGCAGCCGTCAGGACACGAACACTGAAGCTTTCTTT
once TRBJ2-2 TRBV4-3 . CASSLIRGGELFF TGCGCCAGCAGCCTCATTAGGGGCGGGGAGCTGTTTTTT
few TRBJ2-7 TRBV11-2 TRBD1 CASSPQGDAWVEQYF TGTGCCAGCAGCCCACAGGGGGATGCATGGGTCGAGCAGTACTTC
once TRBJ2-5 TRBV7-9 . CASKGQAQETQYF TGTGCCAGCAAGGGGCAGGCCCAAGAGACCCAGTACTTC
. TRBJ1-5 TRBV19 TRBD1 CASSNRGFSQPQHF TGTGCCAGTAGTAACAGGGGTTTTAGTCAGCCCCAGCATTTT
once TRBJ2-5 TRBV7-8 . CASSLAPGVQETQYF TGTGCCAGCAGCTTAGCCCCAGGGGTCCAAGAGACCCAGTACTTC
. TRBJ1-4 TRBV3-1/TRBV3-2 . CASSLGGKGEKLFF TGTGCCAGCAGCCTAGGCGGGAAGGGTGAAAAACTGTTTTTT
. TRBJ2-7 TRBV27 . CASSLNIYEQYF TGTGCCAGCAGCCTAAATATCTACGAGCAGTACTTC
. TRBJ2-2 TRBV5-4 . CASSLPGTGELFF TGTGCCAGCAGCTTACCCGGGACCGGGGAGCTGTTTTTT
once TRBJ2-2 TRBV12-3/TRBV12-4 TRBD1 CASGDRNTGELFF TGTGCCAGCGGGGACAGGAACACCGGGGAGCTGTTTTTT
. TRBJ1-5 TRBV11-3 TRBD1 CASRFIQAGTGAGNQPQHF TGTGCCAGCAGATTCATTCAGGCTGGGACAGGGGCCGGGAATCAGCCCCAGCATTTT
. TRBJ2-1 TRBV5-4 . CASSLDWTKQFF TGTGCCAGCAGCTTGGACTGGACAAAGCAGTTCTTC
. TRBJ2-3 TRBV10-3 TRBD2 CAIGPTSGQDTQYF TGTGCCATCGGACCAACTAGCGGTCAAGATACGCAGTATTTT
. TRBJ2-7 TRBV12-3/TRBV12-4 . CASSLERAYEQYF TGTGCCAGCAGTTTGGAGAGGGCCTACGAGCAGTACTTC
. TRBJ2-7 TRBV2 TRBD2 CASTRSLGGYEQYF TGTGCCAGCACACGTTCCTTGGGAGGGTACGAGCAGTACTTC
few TRBJ1-1 TRBV3-1/TRBV3-2 TRBD1 CASSQRRTGMENTEAFF TGTGCCAGCAGCCAACGAAGGACAGGGATGGAGAACACTGAAGCTTTCTTT
. TRBJ2-1 TRBV12-5 . CASGLARVHNEQFF TGTGCTAGTGGTTTGGCCCGGGTCCACAATGAGCAGTTCTTC
. TRBJ2-7 TRBV4-1 TRBD2 CASSQEETSGGSSYEQYF TGCGCCAGCAGCCAAGAAGAGACTAGCGGGGGGAGCTCCTACGAGCAGTACTTC
. TRBJ2-1 TRBV9 TRBD2 CASSLIAGGSSYNEQFF TGTGCCAGCAGTTTAATAGCGGGAGGGAGCTCCTACAATGAGCAGTTCTTC
. TRBJ2-7 TRBV7-9 . CASSSFRGGFHEQYF TGTGCCAGCAGCTCGTTTAGGGGGGGCTTCCACGAGCAGTACTTC
. TRBJ1-5 TRBV15 TRBD1 CATSRGDRGRNQPQHF TGTGCCACCAGCAGGGGTGACAGGGGGCGCAATCAGCCCCAGCATTTT